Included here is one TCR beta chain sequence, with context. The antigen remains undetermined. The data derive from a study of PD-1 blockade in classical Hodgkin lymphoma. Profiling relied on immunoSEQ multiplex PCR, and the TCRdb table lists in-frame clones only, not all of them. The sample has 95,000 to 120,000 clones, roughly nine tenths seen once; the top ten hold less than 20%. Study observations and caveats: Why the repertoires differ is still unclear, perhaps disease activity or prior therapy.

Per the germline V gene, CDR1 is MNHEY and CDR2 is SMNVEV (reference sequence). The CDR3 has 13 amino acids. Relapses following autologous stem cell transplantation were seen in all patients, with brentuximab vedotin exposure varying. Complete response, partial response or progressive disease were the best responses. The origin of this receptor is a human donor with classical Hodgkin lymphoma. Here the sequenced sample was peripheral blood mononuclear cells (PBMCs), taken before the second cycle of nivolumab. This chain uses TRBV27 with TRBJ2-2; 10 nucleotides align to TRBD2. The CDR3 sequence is CASGRAGTGELFF. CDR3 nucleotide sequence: TGTGCGAGCGGGAGGGCGGGCACCGGGGAGCTGTTTTTT.